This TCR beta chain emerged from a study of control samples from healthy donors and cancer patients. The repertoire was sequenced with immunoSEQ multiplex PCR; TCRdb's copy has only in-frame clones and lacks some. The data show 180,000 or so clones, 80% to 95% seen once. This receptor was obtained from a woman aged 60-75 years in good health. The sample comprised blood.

This CDR3 is CASSPLGGTGELFF. In DNA form, the CDR3 reads TGTGCCAGCAGCCCTTTAGGTGGGACCGGGGAGCTGTTTTTT. The chain is built from TRBV7-9 and TRBJ2-2; D is undetermined. CDR3 length equals 14 residues. Germline CDR1 and CDR2: SEHNR and FQNEAQ (reference sequence). V dropped 5 bases and J dropped 5 bases, with 12 bases sitting between them. The full variable domain, completed using reference TRBV7-9 and TRBJ2-2, is DTGVSQNPRHKITKRGQNVTFRCDPISEHNRLYWYRQTLGQGPEFLTYFQNEAQLEKSRLLSDRFSAERPKGSFSTLEIQRTEQGDSAMYLCASSPLGGTGELFFGEGSRLTVL.